Listed below are T cell receptor beta chains from one sample, sequenced in a study of blood T cell repertoires in COVID-19. The method was immunoSEQ multiplex PCR; TCRdb's version includes in-frame clones alone and lacks a portion of them. The sample lists approximately 330,000 clones, around 89% occurring once. The specimen was peripheral blood. The source is a woman in her forties with COVID-19, enrolled during active disease. Both conserved end residues are part of each CDR3. The D gene is left open where the match is weak. For some rows the clone size is stated as once, few or many, or as a class when expanded; others skip it.

clone size: -
J gene: TRBJ2-5
V gene: TRBV3-1/TRBV3-2
D gene: -
CDR3 protein: CASSQVKQSQETQYF
CDR3 DNA: TGTGCCAGCAGCCAAGTTAAACAGTCGCAAGAGACCCAGTACTTC

clone size: once
J gene: TRBJ2-7
V gene: TRBV9
D gene: TRBD2
CDR3 protein: CASSVGAGIDYEQYF
CDR3 DNA: TGTGCCAGCAGCGTAGGAGCGGGGATCGACTACGAGCAGTACTTC

clone size: -
J gene: TRBJ2-7
V gene: TRBV7-6
D gene: -
CDR3 protein: CASSATSSYEQYF
CDR3 DNA: TGTGCCAGCAGCGCCACTAGCTCCTACGAGCAGTACTTC

clone size: -
J gene: TRBJ2-1
V gene: TRBV29-1
D gene: TRBD1
CDR3 protein: CSVSQGISYNEQFF
CDR3 DNA: TGCAGCGTTTCACAGGGGATTTCCTACAATGAGCAGTTCTTC

clone size: -
J gene: TRBJ1-1
V gene: TRBV5-1
D gene: TRBD1
CDR3 protein: CASSLVPGGVLNTEAFF
CDR3 DNA: TGCGCCAGCAGCTTGGTTCCAGGGGGCGTTTTAAACACTGAAGCTTTCTTT

clone size: -
J gene: TRBJ1-2
V gene: TRBV7-9
D gene: -
CDR3 protein: CASSPPGGRANYGYTF
CDR3 DNA: TGTGCCAGCAGCCCGCCCGGCGGCAGGGCAAACTATGGCTACACCTTC

clone size: -
J gene: TRBJ1-5
V gene: TRBV9
D gene: -
CDR3 protein: CASSVEADSQPQHF
CDR3 DNA: TGTGCCAGCAGCGTAGAGGCGGATTCTCAGCCCCAGCATTTT

clone size: -
J gene: TRBJ1-1
V gene: TRBV6-2/TRBV6-3
D gene: TRBD1
CDR3 protein: CASSYAAGTGGGLAYTEAFF
CDR3 DNA: TGTGCCAGCAGTTACGCCGCCGGGACAGGGGGCGGCTTGGCGTACACTGAAGCTTTCTTT

clone size: -
J gene: TRBJ1-2
V gene: TRBV4-1
D gene: -
CDR3 protein: CASSQDPLPYGYTF
CDR3 DNA: TGCGCCAGCAGCCAAGACCCCCTACCCTATGGCTACACCTTC

clone size: -
J gene: TRBJ2-2
V gene: TRBV7-2
D gene: -
CDR3 protein: CASSLVVTGFAGELFF
CDR3 DNA: TGTGCCAGCAGCTTAGTCGTAACAGGGTTCGCCGGGGAGCTGTTTTTT

clone size: -
J gene: TRBJ2-4
V gene: TRBV2
D gene: -
CDR3 protein: CASSRVVDKNIQYF
CDR3 DNA: TGTGCCAGTTCGAGGGTTGTGGACAAAAACATTCAGTACTTC

clone size: -
J gene: TRBJ1-2
V gene: TRBV9
D gene: -
CDR3 protein: CASSSSRGNYGYTF
CDR3 DNA: TGTGCCAGCAGCTCCAGCCGAGGTAACTATGGCTACACCTTC

clone size: once
J gene: TRBJ2-1
V gene: TRBV9
D gene: TRBD1
CDR3 protein: CASSSGQGSYNEQFF
CDR3 DNA: TGTGCCAGCAGCTCCGGACAGGGAAGCTACAATGAGCAGTTCTTC

clone size: -
J gene: TRBJ2-2
V gene: TRBV7-9
D gene: TRBD2
CDR3 protein: CASRTTSGGDTGELFF
CDR3 DNA: TGTGCCAGCAGGACGACTAGCGGGGGGGACACCGGGGAGCTGTTTTTT

clone size: few
J gene: TRBJ1-1
V gene: TRBV12-5
D gene: -
CDR3 protein: CASSPPRQLNTEAFF
CDR3 DNA: TGTGCTAGTTCCCCCCCTCGACAACTGAACACTGAAGCTTTCTTT

clone size: once
J gene: TRBJ2-7
V gene: TRBV7-3
D gene: -
CDR3 protein: CASSATGLSYEQYF
CDR3 DNA: TGTGCCAGCAGCGCAACGGGGTTATCCTACGAGCAGTACTTC

clone size: -
J gene: TRBJ2-2
V gene: TRBV7-2
D gene: -
CDR3 protein: CASSLLGGANTGELFF
CDR3 DNA: TGTGCCAGCAGCTTATTGGGGGGGGCTAACACCGGGGAGCTGTTTTTT

clone size: -
J gene: TRBJ2-7
V gene: TRBV4-1
D gene: -
CDR3 protein: CASSQDPGGSSYEQYF
CDR3 DNA: TGCGCCAGCAGCCAAGACCCCGGGGGTAGCTCCTACGAGCAGTACTTC

clone size: -
J gene: TRBJ1-1
V gene: TRBV5-1
D gene: TRBD1
CDR3 protein: CASSTNRGINTEAFF
CDR3 DNA: TGCGCCAGCAGCACTAACAGGGGAATAAACACTGAAGCTTTCTTT

clone size: -
J gene: TRBJ1-6
V gene: TRBV13
D gene: -
CDR3 protein: CASSSQGFNSPLHF
CDR3 DNA: TGTGCCAGCAGCTCCCAGGGGTTTAATTCACCCCTCCACTTT

clone size: -
J gene: TRBJ1-2
V gene: TRBV7-2
D gene: -
CDR3 protein: CASSLDISYGYTF
CDR3 DNA: TGTGCCAGCAGCTTAGACATTTCGTATGGCTACACCTTC

clone size: -
J gene: TRBJ1-6
V gene: TRBV30
D gene: -
CDR3 protein: CAWSVIGVDNSPLHF
CDR3 DNA: TGTGCCTGGAGTGTAATCGGGGTCGATAATTCACCCCTCCACTTT

clone size: -
J gene: TRBJ1-1
V gene: TRBV7-2
D gene: -
CDR3 protein: CASTNPPGFGLATEAFF
CDR3 DNA: TGTGCCAGTACAAATCCCCCAGGGTTCGGGTTGGCCACTGAAGCTTTCTTT

clone size: -
J gene: TRBJ1-3
V gene: TRBV9
D gene: -
CDR3 protein: CASSVAAGLISGNTIYF
CDR3 DNA: TGTGCCAGCAGCGTAGCGGCAGGTCTCATCTCTGGAAACACCATATATTTT

clone size: -
J gene: TRBJ1-2
V gene: TRBV3-1/TRBV3-2
D gene: TRBD1
CDR3 protein: CASSRGQSEFRYTF
CDR3 DNA: TGTGCCAGCAGCAGGGGACAGAGCGAATTTCGCTACACCTTC

clone size: -
J gene: TRBJ1-3
V gene: TRBV14
D gene: -
CDR3 protein: CASSPTGSTIYF
CDR3 DNA: TGTGCCAGCAGCCCTACAGGGAGCACCATATATTTT

clone size: -
J gene: TRBJ1-1
V gene: TRBV9
D gene: -
CDR3 protein: CASSVTGRNTEAFF
CDR3 DNA: TGTGCCAGCAGCGTTACAGGGCGGAACACTGAAGCTTTCTTT

clone size: -
J gene: TRBJ1-5
V gene: TRBV6-5
D gene: TRBD1
CDR3 protein: CASSSGGKNQPQHF
CDR3 DNA: TGTGCCAGCAGTTCAGGGGGGAAAAATCAGCCCCAGCATTTT

clone size: -
J gene: TRBJ1-2
V gene: TRBV5-6
D gene: TRBD1
CDR3 protein: CASSADRGGYTF
CDR3 DNA: TGTGCCAGCAGCGCCGACAGGGGTGGCTACACCTTC

clone size: -
J gene: TRBJ2-2
V gene: TRBV27
D gene: -
CDR3 protein: CASSPLRGVSANTGELFF
CDR3 DNA: TGTGCCAGCAGCCCCCTCAGGGGGGTAAGCGCGAACACCGGGGAGCTGTTTTTT

clone size: -
J gene: TRBJ1-2
V gene: TRBV5-6
D gene: -
CDR3 protein: CASSSYRLGGYTF
CDR3 DNA: TGTGCCAGCAGCTCGTACAGGTTAGGAGGCTACACCTTC

clone size: -
J gene: TRBJ1-3
V gene: TRBV6-5
D gene: TRBD1
CDR3 protein: CASSPTGVGNTIYF
CDR3 DNA: TGTGCCAGCAGTCCGACAGGGGTTGGAAACACCATATATTTT

clone size: -
J gene: TRBJ2-1
V gene: TRBV27
D gene: TRBD2
CDR3 protein: CASRLAGGLTNEQFF
CDR3 DNA: TGTGCCAGCAGACTCGCGGGGGGCCTTACCAATGAGCAGTTCTTC

clone size: -
J gene: TRBJ1-5
V gene: TRBV24-1
D gene: TRBD1
CDR3 protein: CATSDPGQGGIQPQHF
CDR3 DNA: TGTGCCACCAGTGACCCTGGACAGGGGGGGATTCAGCCCCAGCATTTT

clone size: once
J gene: TRBJ2-3
V gene: TRBV28
D gene: -
CDR3 protein: CASRRVGRDTQYF
CDR3 DNA: TGTGCCAGCAGGCGTGTGGGGCGAGATACGCAGTATTTT

clone size: -
J gene: TRBJ2-7
V gene: TRBV7-2
D gene: TRBD1
CDR3 protein: CATKKGTGYEQYF
CDR3 DNA: TGTGCCACCAAGAAGGGGACAGGGTACGAGCAGTACTTC

clone size: -
J gene: TRBJ2-2
V gene: TRBV28
D gene: -
CDR3 protein: CASSFPVTGELFF
CDR3 DNA: TGTGCCAGCAGTTTCCCGGTTACCGGGGAGCTGTTTTTT

clone size: few
J gene: TRBJ1-3
V gene: TRBV7-3
D gene: -
CDR3 protein: CASSLGAGVSGNTIYF
CDR3 DNA: TGTGCCAGCAGCTTAGGAGCAGGGGTTTCTGGAAACACCATATATTTT

clone size: -
J gene: TRBJ2-6
V gene: TRBV7-2
D gene: -
CDR3 protein: CASSRVAAVGANVLTF
CDR3 DNA: TGTGCCAGCAGCCGGGTAGCAGCCGTCGGGGCCAACGTCCTGACTTTC

clone size: -
J gene: TRBJ2-1
V gene: TRBV15
D gene: TRBD2
CDR3 protein: CATSRDKGLAGRQFF
CDR3 DNA: TGTGCCACCAGCAGAGATAAGGGACTAGCGGGAAGGCAGTTCTTC

clone size: -
J gene: TRBJ1-4
V gene: TRBV24-1
D gene: -
CDR3 protein: CATSDTRGFGEKLFF
CDR3 DNA: TGTGCCACCAGTGATACGAGGGGGTTTGGCGAAAAACTGTTTTTT

clone size: -
J gene: TRBJ1-6
V gene: TRBV28
D gene: -
CDR3 protein: CASSTHRTSSYNSPLHF
CDR3 DNA: TGTGCCAGCAGTACCCACAGGACGAGCTCCTATAATTCACCCCTCCACTTT

clone size: few
J gene: TRBJ1-2
V gene: TRBV29-1
D gene: -
CDR3 protein: CSVELRGHRGYTF
CDR3 DNA: TGCAGCGTTGAACTCCGGGGACATCGGGGCTACACCTTC

clone size: -
J gene: TRBJ1-1
V gene: TRBV6-2/TRBV6-3
D gene: TRBD1
CDR3 protein: CASSSLWGQGGTEAFF
CDR3 DNA: TGTGCCAGCAGTTCCCTCTGGGGACAGGGAGGCACTGAAGCTTTCTTT

clone size: -
J gene: TRBJ2-4
V gene: TRBV6-6
D gene: TRBD2
CDR3 protein: CASTALAAKNIQYF
CDR3 DNA: TGTGCCAGCACCGCACTAGCGGCCAAAAACATTCAGTACTTC

clone size: -
J gene: TRBJ2-7
V gene: TRBV30
D gene: TRBD2
CDR3 protein: CAWNPGLAGLVEQYF
CDR3 DNA: TGTGCCTGGAACCCGGGACTAGCGGGGCTTGTGGAGCAGTACTTC

clone size: -
J gene: TRBJ1-5
V gene: TRBV27
D gene: -
CDR3 protein: CASSQYPGPWSNQPQHF
CDR3 DNA: TGTGCCAGCAGCCAATACCCCGGTCCTTGGAGCAATCAGCCCCAGCATTTT

clone size: -
J gene: TRBJ2-2
V gene: TRBV5-4
D gene: -
CDR3 protein: CASSLVGLDLDGELFF
CDR3 DNA: TGTGCCAGCAGCTTGGTGGGGCTAGACCTAGACGGGGAGCTGTTTTTT

clone size: -
J gene: TRBJ1-2
V gene: TRBV19
D gene: -
CDR3 protein: CASSIEGALTFYGYTF
CDR3 DNA: TGTGCCAGTAGTATTGAAGGGGCCCTGACCTTCTATGGCTACACCTTC

clone size: -
J gene: TRBJ2-3
V gene: TRBV9
D gene: -
CDR3 protein: CASSVVGDSLTDTQYF
CDR3 DNA: TGTGCCAGCAGCGTAGTCGGTGACAGCCTCACAGATACGCAGTATTTT

clone size: -
J gene: TRBJ2-3
V gene: TRBV18
D gene: TRBD2
CDR3 protein: CASSPYARENGDTQYF
CDR3 DNA: TGTGCCAGCTCACCCTACGCGCGGGAGAACGGAGATACGCAGTATTTT

clone size: -
J gene: TRBJ1-5
V gene: TRBV28
D gene: -
CDR3 protein: CASSPPTGASNQPQHF
CDR3 DNA: TGTGCCAGCAGTCCACCGACAGGAGCTAGCAATCAGCCCCAGCATTTT

clone size: -
J gene: TRBJ1-5
V gene: TRBV4-3
D gene: -
CDR3 protein: CASSRATGYQPQHF
CDR3 DNA: TGCGCCAGCAGCCGAGCTACAGGATACCAGCCCCAGCATTTT